A single sample gave rise to the 30 T cell receptor beta chains below, sequenced in a study of a mutant IDH1 vaccine in newly diagnosed glioma. Profiled with immunoSEQ multiplex PCR; TCRdb holds only in-frame clones, not every one. The data contain more than 60,000 clones, roughly 74% of them singletons. This sample's time point: week 35, safety follow-up. Alongside topical imiquimod, each dose of vaccine comprised 300 ug of mutant IDH1 20-mer peptide. The antigens of these receptors remain unknown. The sequencing used PBMCs, collected from a glioma patient whose treatment included an IDH1 peptide vaccine. The receptors originated from a man aged 45-65 years with glioma.

This clone turned up a few times. The chain combines TRBV15 with TRBJ1-4; D uncertain. The CDR3 is made up of 14 amino acids. Trimming stripped 1 base from V and 4 bases from J, with 7 bases between. Germline loops: CDR1 LNHNV, CDR2 YYDKDF (reference sequence). The CDR3 nucleotides are TGTGCCACCAGCAGAGGTCCGATTAATGAAAAACTGTTTTTT. Translating gives CATSRGPINEKLFF. Together with reference TRBV15 and TRBJ1-4, the CDR3 gives the full variable domain: DAMVIQNPRYQVTQFGKPVTLSCSQTLNHNVMYWYQQKSSQAPKLLFHYYDKDFNNEADTPDNFQSRRPNTSFCFLDIRSPGLGDTAMYLCATSRGPINEKLFFGSGTQLSVL.

V is TRBV6-5 and J is TRBJ1-1, with D unclear. CDR1 is MNHEY, CDR2 SVGAGI, per germline. Trimming pared 2 bases from V and 4 bases from J, leaving 8 bases between. The CDR3 length is 13 residues. The CDR3 DNA sequence: TGTGCCAGCAGTTACGGTGAGGGCACTGAAGCTTTCTTT. Translated: CASSYGEGTEAFF.

The CDR3 sequence is CASSFSGGTEAFF. CDR3 DNA sequence: TGCGCCAGCAGCTTCTCGGGAGGCACTGAAGCTTTCTTT. The chain has TRBV4-1 and TRBJ1-1; D is unresolved. The CDR3 runs to 13 residues. Germline CDR1 MGHRA, CDR2 YSYEKL. Trimming stripped 5 bases from V and 4 bases from J, with 11 bases between.

This clone was counted a single time. The gene calls are TRBV5-1 and TRBJ2-7, with 9 bases identical to TRBD1. V gave up 2 bases and J gave up 5 bases; unmatched junction bases: 11. This CDR3 comprises 16 residues. Germline V gene data show CDR1 as SGHRS and CDR2 as YFSETQ. The CDR3 here is CASSLNPGQGLHEQYF. The CDR3 nucleotides read TGCGCCAGCAGCTTAAATCCGGGACAGGGATTGCACGAGCAGTACTTC.

This chain uses TRBV23-1 with TRBJ2-7; 7 bases fit TRBD1. TRBV23-1 belongs to the ORF category, with a function that is uncertain. CDR3 length: 18 residues. Germline trimming cut 4 bases from V and 2 bases from J; bases unmatched to any gene: 17. The CDR3 coding sequence is TGCGCCAGCAGTCCCCCCCCGGCCGGCAGGGGGTCTCCCTACGAGCAGTACTTC. This translates into CASSPPPAGRGSPYEQYF.

The chain combines TRBV2 with TRBJ1-1; D gene uncertain. CDR1 and CDR2 from the germline V gene are SNHLY and FYNNEI. V lost 3 bases to trimming and J lost 3 bases, with 11 bases between them. CDR3 length: 14 amino acids. Written as DNA, the CDR3 is TGTGCCAGCAGTGACATTTCCCAGGACACTGAAGCTTTCTTT. The encoded protein is CASSDISQDTEAFF.

The rearrangement uses TRBV6-5 and TRBJ1-2; maybe TRBD1 (6 bases). The V end lost 6 bases, the J end lost 3 bases, and 11 bases lay between the germline ends. Germline V gene sequence: CDR1 MNHEY, CDR2 SVGAGI. The CDR3 contains 13 residues. The CDR3 spells CASSPGADYGYTF. The DNA for the CDR3 is TGTGCCAGCAGCCCAGGGGCGGACTATGGCTACACCTTC.

This clone showed up just a few times. The chain recombines TRBV2 with TRBJ2-2; D gene ambiguous. The V and J ends lost 1 base and 4 bases respectively, with 4 bases between them. The germline V gene has CDR1 SNHLY and CDR2 FYNNEI. The CDR3 covers 13 residues. The CDR3 nucleotides are TGTGCCAGCAGTGAAGTTATCACCGGGGAGCTGTTTTTT. Translation: CASSEVITGELFF. The full variable domain, completed using reference TRBV2 and TRBJ2-2, is EPEVTQTPSHQVTQMGQEVILRCVPISNHLYFYWYRQILGQKVEFLVSFYNNEISEKSEIFDDQFSVERPDGSNFTLKIRSTKLEDSAMYFCASSEVITGELFFGEGSRLTVL.

V is TRBV6-5 and J is TRBJ2-7, with D possibly called TRBD1 or TRBD2 (5 bases each). The V end was cut by 7 bases, the J end by 3 bases, with 13 bases between. The length of the CDR3 is 13 residues. Germline lookup yields CDR1 MNHEY and CDR2 SVGAGI. Here the CDR3 DNA reads TGTGCCAGCAAGGGGACGGGCTTCTACGAGCAGTACTTC. Encoded protein: CASKGTGFYEQYF.

V usage is TRBV29-1 and J usage is TRBJ1-1; TRBD1 aligns across 7 bases. This CDR3 is 13 amino acids long. In germline, CDR1 is SQVTM, CDR2 ANQGSEA. V gave up 6 bases and J gave up 5 bases; unmatched junction bases: 9. The CDR3 loop reads CSVKQGRETEAFF. The CDR3 DNA is TGCAGCGTGAAACAGGGGAGAGAAACTGAAGCTTTCTTT.

The V gene is TRBV7-2, the J gene TRBJ1-1, with a weak D call TRBD1 (5 bases). CDR1 is SGHTA and CDR2 is FQGNSA in the germline V gene. The CDR3 has 16 residues. Between the trimmed V and J ends, which lost 3 bases and 3 bases, there was a span of 17 bases. The CDR3 DNA sequence: TGTGCCAGCAGCTTCAACTGGGGGGGAGGGGACACTGAAGCTTTCTTT. It translates to CASSFNWGGGDTEAFF.

Here the CDR3 DNA reads TGTGCCAGTAGTACCACTCCGGGACTAATCCCCTACGAGCAGTACTTC. Its protein is CASSTTPGLIPYEQYF. The chain uses TRBV19 and TRBJ2-7, with 7 bases fitting TRBD2. The germline gives CDR1 LNHDA, CDR2 SQIVND (reference sequence). V lost 4 bases, J lost 2 bases, and 11 bases stayed unmatched. There are 16 residues in the CDR3. Together with reference TRBV19 and TRBJ2-7, the CDR3 gives the full variable domain: DGGITQSPKYLFRKEGQNVTLSCEQNLNHDAMYWYRQDPGQGLRLIYYSQIVNDFQKGDIAEGYSVSREKKESFPLTVTSAQKNPTAFYLCASSTTPGLIPYEQYFGPGTRLTVT.

This clone turned up a few times. The CDR3 sequence is CASSQDRDIYQPQHF. DNA of the CDR3: TGCGCCAGCAGCCAAGATCGGGACATCTATCAGCCCCAGCATTTT. The chain employs TRBV4-3 and TRBJ1-5, with D tentatively TRBD1 (6 bases). V was clipped by 0 bases and J by 5 bases, with 11 bases between them. Germline CDR1 is LGHNA and CDR2 is YSLEER. The CDR3 extends over 15 amino acids.

The chain uses TRBV7-2 and TRBJ2-7; D is unclear. CDR1 SGHTA and CDR2 FQGNSA come from the germline V gene. The CDR3 loop spans 13 amino acids. V lost 0 bases, J lost 0 bases, and 3 bases lay in between. The CDR3 coding sequence is TGTGCCAGCAGCTTAGCCAGCTCCTACGAGCAGTACTTC. This encodes CASSLASSYEQYF.

In its sample, this clone was seen once. The chain uses TRBV25-1 and TRBJ1-5, with 11 bases that match TRBD1. V dropped 4 bases and J dropped 6; count of bases not matched to a gene: 8. In germline, CDR1 is MGHDK, CDR2 SYGVNS. The CDR3 runs 16 residues. In nucleotides, the CDR3 is TGTGCCAGCAGTGGCACTGGACAGGGGGCGGCTCAGCCCCAGCATTTT. It encodes CASSGTGQGAAQPQHF.

The chain uses TRBV6-1 and TRBJ1-2; TRBD1 is a possible D gene (5 bases). With 3 bases removed from V and 3 bases from J, the gap between germline ends came to 8 bases. The CDR3 length is 13 residues. CDR1 is MNHNS, CDR2 SASEGT, per germline. CDR3 residues: CASSDGDYYGYTF. CDR3 DNA sequence: TGTGCCAGCAGTGACGGGGACTACTATGGCTACACCTTC.

This chain joins TRBV4-1 and TRBJ2-5; 8 nucleotides match TRBD1. The CDR3 covers 15 residues. Germline V gene sequence: CDR1 MGHRA, CDR2 YSYEKL. V lost 3 bases and J lost 4; bases outside the gene matches: 7. In DNA, the CDR3 is TGCGCCAGCAGCCAGATCAGGGGGCAGGTAGAGACCCAGTACTTC. It encodes CASSQIRGQVETQYF.

The genes are TRBV7-2 and TRBJ2-5; 14 bases are a match to TRBD2. This CDR3 is 17 amino acids long. Per germline, CDR1 SGHTA and CDR2 FQGNSA. J lost 5 bases, V lost 5 bases, and 10 bases had no gene match. CDR3 residues: CASSKRLAGGRVETQYF. DNA for the CDR3: TGTGCCAGCAGCAAGAGACTAGCGGGGGGGCGGGTGGAGACCCAGTACTTC.

The chain recombines TRBV10-3 with TRBJ2-7; 8 bases line up with TRBD1. V gave up 6 bases and J gave up 3 bases; unmatched junction bases: 19. This CDR3 is built from 18 residues. In germline, CDR1 is ENHRY, CDR2 SYGVKD. CDR3 sequence: CAIREDRDRSSWNYEQYF. CDR3 nucleotide sequence: TGTGCCATCAGGGAGGACAGGGACAGATCGTCGTGGAACTACGAGCAGTACTTC.

This clone was seen just once. V and J are TRBV10-1 and TRBJ1-2; D is uncertain. Trimming took 1 base from V and 6 from J, leaving 12 bases between them. The CDR3 sequence is 14 residues long. Germline CDR1 and CDR2: WNHNN and SYGVQD (reference sequence). The CDR3 DNA is TGCGCCAGCAGTGAGTGGACGGGGAAGGATGGCTACACCTTC. Residues: CASSEWTGKDGYTF.

This clone has a single count. The chain uses TRBV6-5 and TRBJ2-1, with D possibly being TRBD2 (5 bases). The CDR3 length is 13 residues. V shed 2 bases and J shed 8 bases, with 10 bases lying between them. Germline CDR1 reads MNHEY; CDR2 reads SVGAGI. The CDR3 loop reads CASSYTRLHEQFF. CDR3 in DNA: TGTGCCAGCAGTTACACTAGGTTGCATGAGCAGTTCTTC.

J is TRBJ1-5 and V is TRBV5-6; TRBD1 matches 7 bases. Germline V lookup: CDR1 SGHDT, CDR2 YYEEEE. V shed 4 bases, J shed 7 bases, and the junction held 8 bases outside the gene matches. The CDR3 consists of 14 residues. CDR3 loop: CASSARQGRQPQHF. The CDR3 region has the DNA TGTGCCAGCAGCGCGCGACAGGGAAGACAGCCCCAGCATTTT. Combining the CDR3 with reference TRBV5-6 and TRBJ1-5 gives the whole variable domain DAGVTQSPTHLIKTRGQQVTLRCSPKSGHDTVSWYQQALGQGPQFIFQYYEEEERQRGNFPDRFSGHQFPNYSSELNVNALLLGDSALYLCASSARQGRQPQHFGDGTRLSIL.

J is TRBJ2-2 and V is TRBV6-6, with a weak D call TRBD2 (5 bases). CDR1 is MNHNY, CDR2 SVGAGI, per germline (reference sequence). Between the trimmed V and J ends, which lost 0 bases and 5 bases, there was a span of 10 bases. The CDR3 covers 15 residues. CDR3 sequence: CASSYSRERTGELFF. The CDR3, as DNA: TGTGCCAGCAGTTACTCGAGGGAAAGAACCGGGGAGCTGTTTTTT.

The V and J genes are TRBV5-4 and TRBJ2-5, with TRBD2 matching 8 bases. The CDR3 is 15 amino acids. Germline V gene sequence: CDR1 SGHNT, CDR2 YYREEE (reference sequence). V shed 1 base and J 4 bases; nucleotides not matched to a gene: 6. As DNA, the CDR3 is TGTGCCAGCAGCTTGACGGGGGGGCCTGGAGAGACCCAGTACTTC. It yields the protein CASSLTGGPGETQYF. The full variable domain, rest sourced from reference TRBV5-4 and TRBJ2-5, is ETGVTQSPTHLIKTRGQQVTLRCSSQSGHNTVSWYQQALGQGPQFIFQYYREEENGRGNFPPRFSGLQFPNYSSELNVNALELDDSALYLCASSLTGGPGETQYFGPGTRLLVL.

This clone was found a few times. V gene TRBV18 combines with J gene TRBJ1-5; 7 bases agree with TRBD1. The V gene end was trimmed by 3 bases and the J gene end by 7 bases; junction bases not matched to a gene: 6. This CDR3 is built from 14 residues. CDR1 and CDR2 (germline): KGHSH, LQKENI. This CDR3 is CASSPTGTGQPQHF. DNA for the CDR3: TGTGCCAGCTCACCGACAGGGACGGGCCAGCCCCAGCATTTT.

A few counts support this clone. CDR3 DNA sequence: TGTGCCAGCAGTTTATCGGGGGGCAATGGCTACACCTTC. Protein sequence: CASSLSGGNGYTF. V gene TRBV27 combines with J gene TRBJ1-2; perhaps TRBD1 as D (6 bases). The CDR3 length is 13 residues. Deletions cut 0 bases from V and 6 bases from J, with 8 bases between. Germline loops: CDR1 MNHEY, CDR2 SMNVEV (reference sequence).

The chain recombines TRBV7-8 with TRBJ1-5; tentative D call: TRBD1 (5 bases). Germline lookup yields CDR1 SGHVS and CDR2 FQNEAQ. V gave up 5 bases and J gave up 4 bases, with 12 bases separating them. CDR3 size: 14 residues. This chain's CDR3 is CASSGRDGNQPQHF. CDR3 sequence (DNA): TGTGCCAGCAGCGGACGGGACGGGAATCAGCCCCAGCATTTT.

This chain uses TRBV2 with TRBJ1-1; D not certain. CDR3 length: 13 residues. Trimming took off 7 bases at V and 7 bases at J, with 16 bases between the two ends. Germline V gives CDR1 SNHLY, CDR2 FYNNEI. The CDR3 nucleotides read TGTGCCAGCACTCCAAGGACGGACGATGAAGCTTTCTTT. This translates into CASTPRTDDEAFF.

This chain joins TRBV5-1 and TRBJ2-4, with a weak D call TRBD2 (6 bases). The CDR3 extends over 19 amino acids. Trimming removed 2 bases at V and 3 bases at J, with 24 bases between. Germline V gene data show CDR1 as SGHRS and CDR2 as YFSETQ. CDR3 residues: CASSFGSGKGGLGKNIQYF. The CDR3 nucleotides read TGCGCCAGCAGCTTCGGGTCCGGGAAAGGAGGGTTAGGCAAAAACATTCAGTACTTC.

This clone has just a few counts. The chain employs TRBV2 and TRBJ1-1; no firm D call. The germline gives CDR1 SNHLY, CDR2 FYNNEI. The CDR3 is made up of 12 amino acids. The germline V and J ends were trimmed by 6 bases and 3 bases, with 8 bases remaining between them. The CDR3 protein is CASRRAYTEAFF. CDR3 in DNA: TGTGCCAGCAGAAGGGCCTACACTGAAGCTTTCTTT.